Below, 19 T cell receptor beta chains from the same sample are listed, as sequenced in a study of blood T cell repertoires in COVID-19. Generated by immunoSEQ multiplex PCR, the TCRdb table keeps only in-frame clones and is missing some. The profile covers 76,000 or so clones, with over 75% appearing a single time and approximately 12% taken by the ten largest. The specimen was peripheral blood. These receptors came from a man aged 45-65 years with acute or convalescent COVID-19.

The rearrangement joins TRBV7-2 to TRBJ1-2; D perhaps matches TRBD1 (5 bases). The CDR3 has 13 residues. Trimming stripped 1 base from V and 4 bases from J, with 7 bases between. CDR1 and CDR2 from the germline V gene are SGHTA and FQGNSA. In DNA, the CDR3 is TGTGCCAGCAGCTTAGACAGGTCCTATGGCTACACCTTC. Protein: CASSLDRSYGYTF.

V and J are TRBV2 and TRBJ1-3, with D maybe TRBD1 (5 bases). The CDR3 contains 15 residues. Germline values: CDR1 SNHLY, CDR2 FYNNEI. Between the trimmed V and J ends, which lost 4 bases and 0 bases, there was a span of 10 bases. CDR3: CASSGGLSSGNTIYF. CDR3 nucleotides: TGTGCCAGCAGTGGGGGACTGTCCTCTGGAAACACCATATATTTT.

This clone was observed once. The CDR3 is CASSSVAGGAGELFF. As DNA, the CDR3 is TGTGCCAGTAGTTCCGTAGCGGGAGGTGCCGGGGAGCTGTTTTTT. The chain uses TRBV19 and TRBJ2-2, with TRBD2 identical over 10 bases. The germline CDR1 and CDR2 sequences are LNHDA and SQIVND (reference sequence). The CDR3 spans 15 residues. The V gene end was trimmed by 5 bases and the J gene end by 6 bases; junction bases not matched to a gene: 6.

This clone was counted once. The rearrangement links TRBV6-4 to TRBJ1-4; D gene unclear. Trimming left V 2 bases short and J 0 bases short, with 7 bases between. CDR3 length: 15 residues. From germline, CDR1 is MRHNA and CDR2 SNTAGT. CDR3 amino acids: CASSDPGATNEKLFF. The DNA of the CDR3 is TGTGCCAGCAGTGACCCGGGTGCAACTAATGAAAAACTGTTTTTT.

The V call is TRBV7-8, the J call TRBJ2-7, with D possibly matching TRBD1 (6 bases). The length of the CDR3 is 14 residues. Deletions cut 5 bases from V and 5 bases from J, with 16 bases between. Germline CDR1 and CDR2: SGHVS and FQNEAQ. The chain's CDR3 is CASSQSYRAHEQYF. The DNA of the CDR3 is TGTGCCAGCAGCCAGAGTTACAGGGCCCACGAGCAGTACTTC.

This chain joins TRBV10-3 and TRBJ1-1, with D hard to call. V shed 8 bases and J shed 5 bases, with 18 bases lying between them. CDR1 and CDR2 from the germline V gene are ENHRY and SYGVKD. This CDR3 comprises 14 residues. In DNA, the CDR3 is TGTGCCATCTCCCGTCCGGGGAGATGGACTGAAGCTTTCTTT. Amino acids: CAISRPGRWTEAFF.

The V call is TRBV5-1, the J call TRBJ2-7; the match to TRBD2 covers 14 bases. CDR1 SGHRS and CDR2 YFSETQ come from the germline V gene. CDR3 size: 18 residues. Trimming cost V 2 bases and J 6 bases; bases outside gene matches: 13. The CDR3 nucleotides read TGCGCCAGCAGCTTTACGGGACTAGCGGGGGAGGCCCGCTCCGAGCAGTACTTC. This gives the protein CASSFTGLAGEARSEQYF.

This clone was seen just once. CDR3 bases: TGTGCCAGCATTTCTGGGGGCTCGAATCAGCCCCAGCATTTT. Amino acid sequence: CASISGGSNQPQHF. This rearrangement joins TRBV28 to TRBJ1-5, with D perhaps matching TRBD1 (6 bases). The CDR3 is made up of 14 amino acids. The germline gives CDR1 MDHEN, CDR2 SYDVKM. V was pared by 7 bases and J by 4 bases, with 14 bases between.

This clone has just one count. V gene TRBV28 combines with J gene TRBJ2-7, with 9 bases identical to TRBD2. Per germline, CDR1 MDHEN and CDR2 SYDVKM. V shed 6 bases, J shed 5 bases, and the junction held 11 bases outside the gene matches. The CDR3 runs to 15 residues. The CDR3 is CASSRSGGTHDEQYF. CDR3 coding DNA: TGTGCCAGCAGCCGTAGCGGGGGCACTCACGACGAGCAGTACTTC.

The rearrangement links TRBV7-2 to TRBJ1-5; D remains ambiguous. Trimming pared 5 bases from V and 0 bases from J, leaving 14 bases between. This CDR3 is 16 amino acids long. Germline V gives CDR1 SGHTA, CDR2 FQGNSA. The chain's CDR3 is CASSQHTLFSNQPQHF. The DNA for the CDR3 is TGTGCCAGCAGCCAACATACGCTCTTTAGCAATCAGCCCCAGCATTTT.

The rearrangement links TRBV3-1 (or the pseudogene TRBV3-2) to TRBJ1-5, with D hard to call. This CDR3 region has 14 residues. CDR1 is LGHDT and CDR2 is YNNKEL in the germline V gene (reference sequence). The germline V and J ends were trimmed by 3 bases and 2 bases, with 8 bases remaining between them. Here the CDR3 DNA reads TGTGCCAGCAGCCAGGAGGGAGGCAATCAGCCCCAGCATTTT. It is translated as CASSQEGGNQPQHF.

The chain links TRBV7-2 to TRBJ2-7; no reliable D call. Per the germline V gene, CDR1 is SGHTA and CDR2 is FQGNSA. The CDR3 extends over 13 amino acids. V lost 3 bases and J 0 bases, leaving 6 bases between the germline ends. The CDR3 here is CASSFPGSYEQYF. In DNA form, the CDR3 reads TGTGCCAGCAGCTTCCCAGGCTCCTACGAGCAGTACTTC. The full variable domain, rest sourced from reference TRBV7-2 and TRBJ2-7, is GAGVSQSPSNKVTEKGKDVELRCDPISGHTALYWYRQSLGQGLEFLIYFQGNSAPDKSGLPSDRFSAERTGGSVSTLTIQRTQQEDSAVYLCASSFPGSYEQYFGPGTRLTVT.

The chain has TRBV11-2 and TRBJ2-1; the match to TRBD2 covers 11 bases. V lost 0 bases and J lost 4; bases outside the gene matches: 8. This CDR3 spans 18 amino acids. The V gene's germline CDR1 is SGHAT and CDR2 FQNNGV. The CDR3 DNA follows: TGTGCCAGCAGCTTAGATGGATTGGGGACTAGCGGATACAATGAGCAGTTCTTC. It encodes CASSLDGLGTSGYNEQFF.

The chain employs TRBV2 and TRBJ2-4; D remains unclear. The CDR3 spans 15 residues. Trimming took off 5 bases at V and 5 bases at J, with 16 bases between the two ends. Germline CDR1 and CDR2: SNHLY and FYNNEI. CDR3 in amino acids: CASSPQSVVQNIQYF. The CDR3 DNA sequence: TGTGCCAGCAGTCCCCAATCGGTCGTTCAAAACATTCAGTACTTC.

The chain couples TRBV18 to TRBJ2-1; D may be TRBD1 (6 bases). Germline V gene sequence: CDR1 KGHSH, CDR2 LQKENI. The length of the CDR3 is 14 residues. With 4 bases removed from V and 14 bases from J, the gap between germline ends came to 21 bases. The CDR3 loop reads CASSQAGTTHLEFF. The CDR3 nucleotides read TGTGCCAGCTCACAAGCCGGGACAACTCATCTCGAGTTCTTC.

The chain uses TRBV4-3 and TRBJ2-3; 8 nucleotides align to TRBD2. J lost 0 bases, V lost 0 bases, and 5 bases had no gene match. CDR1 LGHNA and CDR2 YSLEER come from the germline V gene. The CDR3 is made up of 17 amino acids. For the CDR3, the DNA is TGCGCCAGCAGCCAAGATGCGATAGCGGGGAGCACAGATACGCAGTATTTT. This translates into CASSQDAIAGSTDTQYF.

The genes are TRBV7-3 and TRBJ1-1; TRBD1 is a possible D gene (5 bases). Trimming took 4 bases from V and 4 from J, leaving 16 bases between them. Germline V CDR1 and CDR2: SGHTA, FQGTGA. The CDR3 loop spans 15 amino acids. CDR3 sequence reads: CASSSGGGSFTEAFF. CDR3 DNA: TGTGCCAGCAGCTCCGGGGGTGGGTCGTTCACTGAAGCTTTCTTT.

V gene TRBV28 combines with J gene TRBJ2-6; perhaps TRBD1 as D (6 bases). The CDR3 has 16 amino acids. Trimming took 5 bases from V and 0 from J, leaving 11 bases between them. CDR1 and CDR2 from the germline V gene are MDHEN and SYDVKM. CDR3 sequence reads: CASSGGQPSGANVLTF. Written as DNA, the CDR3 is TGTGCCAGCAGTGGGGGACAACCCTCTGGGGCCAACGTCCTGACTTTC.

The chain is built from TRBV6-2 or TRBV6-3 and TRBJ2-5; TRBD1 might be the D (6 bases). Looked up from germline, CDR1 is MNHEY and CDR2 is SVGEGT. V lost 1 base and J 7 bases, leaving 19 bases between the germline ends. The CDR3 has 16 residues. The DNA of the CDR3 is TGTGCCAGCAGTTACTTAGCCTACAGGGATGGTGCGACCCAGTACTTC. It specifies CASSYLAYRDGATQYF.